Detailed here is one T cell receptor beta chain. Its antigen is as yet unknown. The trim removed 4 bases at V and 3 bases at J, leaving 6 bases unmatched. Germline lookup yields CDR1 SGHTA and CDR2 FQGNSA. The CDR3 runs 15 residues. The sample is drawn from a study of OX40 agonist ivuxolimab in advanced cancers. The overall study: Ivuxolimab doses were 0.01, 0.1, 0.3, 1.5, 3 or 10 mg/kg every 2 weeks. Study conclusions and caveats: Clonal expansion was among the lowest in partial responders at 0.1-3.0 mg/kg, especially CD8+. There were, on average, more expanded clones in CD8+ T cells than in CD4+.

Profiled with immunoSEQ multiplex PCR; TCRdb holds only in-frame clones, not every one. The sample records about 50,000 clones, roughly 80% being singletons. The sequence derives from an adult with an advanced solid tumor such as melanoma, head and neck, liver or kidney cancer. Specimen: CD4+ or CD8+ T cells sorted from blood, collected in a trial of the OX40 agonist ivuxolimab. The rearrangement joins TRBV7-2 to TRBJ2-7; 10 bases agree with TRBD1. The CDR3 sequence is CASSWSGTGVYEQYF. DNA of the CDR3: TGTGCCAGCAGCTGGTCCGGGACAGGGGTCTACGAGCAGTACTTC.